The 27 T cell receptor beta chains listed next were all sequenced from one sample in a study of CXCR3-negative and CXCR3-positive naive CD8 T cells. General study findings and limits: Greater hydrophobicity was found in TRB CDR3s of CXCR3-positive naive cells than of CXCR3-negative naive cells.

UMI labels and 5' RACE were used to prepare the TRB cDNA libraries. Reanalyzing the 5' RACE reads, TCRdb keeps one entry per CDR3 protein, without DNA. The table for this sample gives about 5,300 distinct CDR3 sequences. These receptors have no identified antigens. Sequenced material: naive CXCR3+ CD8+ T cells from blood. As to subset: CD45RO-CCR7+CD27+CD95- naive CD8+ T cells expressing CXCR3 (TNR3+). The receptor set was obtained from a human donor in good health. Some clones in this sample may be carry-over from other donors' samples.

This chain links TRBV29-1 with TRBJ2-5; TCRdb gives TRBD1 as the D gene, but with no DNA this cannot be confirmed. The CDR3 is made up of 13 amino acids. Germline V lookup: CDR1 SQVTM, CDR2 ANQGSEA. CDR3 residues: CSVGSQGWETQYF.

By frequency, this clonotype is medium-sized. This rearrangement joins TRBV29-1 to TRBJ1-3. This CDR3 is 15 amino acids long. Germline V lookup: CDR1 SQVTM, CDR2 ANQGSEA. CDR3 amino acids: CSVDPPGASGNTIYF.

The chain uses TRBV7-9 and TRBJ2-1. There are 15 residues in the CDR3. Germline assignment: CDR1 SEHNR and CDR2 FQNEAQ (reference sequence). The CDR3 loop is CASSPSGSSYNEQFF.

The rearrangement links TRBV20-1 to TRBJ1-4; TCRdb returns TRBD1, unconfirmable since there is no DNA. The germline CDR1 and CDR2 sequences are DFQATT and SNEGSKA (reference sequence). CDR3 size: 16 residues. This chain's CDR3 is CSARVDRGTNNEKLFF.

The V gene is TRBV15, the J gene TRBJ2-5; TCRdb's D call, TRBD1, is unchecked because there is no DNA. In germline, CDR1 is LNHNV, CDR2 YYDKDF (reference sequence). The CDR3 runs 17 residues. The CDR3: CATSRTSPDRSQETQYF.

Measured by frequency, this clonotype is medium-sized. The V and J genes are TRBV19 and TRBJ2-1; absent DNA, TCRdb's TRBD1 call cannot be checked. The CDR3 consists of 16 residues. Looked up from germline, CDR1 is LNHDA and CDR2 is SQIVND (reference sequence). CDR3 residues: CASSPSGDIFYNEQFF.

This clonotype is medium-sized by frequency. V usage is TRBV29-1 and J usage is TRBJ2-1; TCRdb names TRBD2, which stays unverified in the absence of DNA. The CDR3 is made up of 14 amino acids. Germline V CDR1 and CDR2: SQVTM, ANQGSEA. The CDR3 reads CSVSTSGSYNEQFF.

The CDR3 sequence is CASSSAGAGEKLFF. The rearrangement links TRBV13 to TRBJ1-4; the TRBD1 assignment by TCRdb is unverifiable without DNA. CDR1 is PRHDT, CDR2 FYEKMQ, per germline (reference sequence). The CDR3 length is 14 residues.

This chain connects TRBV21-1 to TRBJ2-3; the D gene TCRdb calls, TRBD2, cannot be checked with no DNA. TRBV21-1 is marked as a pseudogene. The CDR3 is 17 residues long. The CDR3 region is CASSCQGLAGETDTQYF.

In terms of frequency, this clonotype is medium-sized. The chain links TRBV11-2 to TRBJ2-2. CDR3 length: 15 residues. Germline assignment: CDR1 SGHAT and CDR2 FQNNGV. CDR3 residues: CASSLGWRDTGELFF.

By frequency, this clonotype registers medium-sized. The chain links TRBV6-2 or TRBV6-3 to TRBJ1-1; lacking DNA, the TRBD1 call made by TCRdb goes unchecked. Germline V gene data show CDR1 as MNHEY and CDR2 as SVGEGT. The CDR3 is 15 residues long. The CDR3 loop reads CASSRDRGLNTEAFF.

Its frequency marks this clonotype as medium-sized. The J gene is TRBJ1-5, the V gene TRBV7-6; TCRdb proposes TRBD1, but this gene call is untestable without DNA. The germline V gene encodes CDR1 SGHVS and CDR2 FNYEAQ. The length of the CDR3 is 16 residues. The CDR3 loop is CASSPVPGYSNQPQHF.

This clonotype counts as medium-sized by frequency. The rearrangement uses TRBV29-1 and TRBJ2-1; no DNA is available, so the TRBD1 call from TCRdb remains unchecked. The CDR3 has 13 amino acids. The germline V gene encodes CDR1 SQVTM and CDR2 ANQGSEA. The chain's CDR3 is CSVAGTGAGEQFF.

This clonotype registers medium-sized by frequency. The chain carries TRBV7-9 and TRBJ2-1; TCRdb lists TRBD1, though no DNA is available to test this call. This CDR3 spans 14 amino acids. In germline, CDR1 is SEHNR, CDR2 FQNEAQ (reference sequence). The CDR3 region is CASSPPGQERLQFF. Using reference TRBV7-9 and TRBJ2-1 for the parts outside the CDR3, the full variable domain is DTGVSQNPRHKITKRGQNVTFRCDPISEHNRLYWYRQTLGQGPEFLTYFQNEAQLEKSRLLSDRFSAERPKGSFSTLEIQRTEQGDSAMYLCASSPPGQERLQFFGPGTRLTVL.

The V call is TRBV6-6, the J call TRBJ2-2. From germline, CDR1 is MNHNY and CDR2 SVGAGI (reference sequence). The CDR3 totals 12 residues. The CDR3 loop reads CASSYSGGELFF.

The chain combines TRBV19 with TRBJ1-1; TCRdb's D call of TRBD1 is untestable without DNA. Per germline, CDR1 LNHDA and CDR2 SQIVND (reference sequence). CDR3 length: 13 residues. The CDR3 spells CASRGGQITEAFF. Full variable domain (missing parts from reference TRBV19 and TRBJ1-1): DGGITQSPKYLFRKEGQNVTLSCEQNLNHDAMYWYRQDPGQGLRLIYYSQIVNDFQKGDIAEGYSVSREKKESFPLTVTSAQKNPTAFYLCASRGGQITEAFFGQGTRLTVV.

The gene calls are TRBV29-1 and TRBJ2-3; TCRdb gives TRBD2 as the D gene, but with no DNA this cannot be confirmed. CDR1 is SQVTM and CDR2 is ANQGSEA in the germline V gene. This CDR3 is built from 13 residues. CDR3 loop: CSGLAGTTDTQYF.

V usage is TRBV7-2 and J usage is TRBJ1-1; TCRdb's D gene call, TRBD1, goes unchecked for lack of DNA. The CDR3 covers 14 residues. Germline lookup yields CDR1 SGHTA and CDR2 FQGNSA. CDR3 in amino acids: CASSSGQANTEAFF. Based on the CDR3 plus reference TRBV7-2 and TRBJ1-1, the full variable domain is GAGVSQSPSNKVTEKGKDVELRCDPISGHTALYWYRQSLGQGLEFLIYFQGNSAPDKSGLPSDRFSAERTGGSVSTLTIQRTQQEDSAVYLCASSSGQANTEAFFGQGTRLTVV.

CDR3: CASSSRGGDSTDTQYF. This rearrangement joins TRBV5-6 to TRBJ2-3; TCRdb selects TRBD2, and the lack of DNA leaves this call unchecked. The germline V gene has CDR1 SGHDT and CDR2 YYEEEE. The CDR3 covers 16 residues.

This clonotype counts as medium-sized by frequency. The chain is built from TRBV10-3 and TRBJ2-2; TCRdb's D call of TRBD1 is untestable without DNA. The germline V gene encodes CDR1 ENHRY and CDR2 SYGVKD. The CDR3 has 16 residues. The CDR3 protein is CAISESGQGATGELFF.

The chain couples TRBV12-3 or TRBV12-4 to TRBJ2-2. CDR3 length: 15 amino acids. This CDR3 reads CASSLEHLNTGELFF.

The V call is TRBV7-6, the J call TRBJ1-2; as DNA is missing, the TRBD1 call by TCRdb cannot be tested. The V gene's germline CDR1 is SGHVS and CDR2 FNYEAQ. The CDR3 consists of 18 residues. CDR3 region: CASSHDPGQGANPYGYTF.

By frequency, this clonotype is medium-sized. The rearrangement joins TRBV14 to TRBJ2-5; TCRdb selects TRBD2, and the lack of DNA leaves this call unchecked. This CDR3 comprises 17 residues. The V gene's germline CDR1 is SGHDN and CDR2 FVKESK. CDR3 loop: CASSQHPGGGASETQYF.

This clonotype counts as medium-sized by frequency. The V and J genes are TRBV29-1 and TRBJ1-3. This CDR3 comprises 14 residues. Germline V gene data show CDR1 as SQVTM and CDR2 as ANQGSEA. The CDR3 sequence is CSVVGSDPGNTIYF. Variable domain in full (rest from reference TRBV29-1 and TRBJ1-3): SAVISQKPSRDICQRGTSLTIQCQVDSQVTMMFWYRQQPGQSLTLIATANQGSEATYESGFVIDKFPISRPNLTFSTLTVSNMSPEDSSIYLCSVVGSDPGNTIYFGEGSWLTVV.

The chain recombines TRBV7-2 with TRBJ2-7; with no DNA, the TCRdb D assignment of TRBD2 cannot be verified. The CDR3 runs to 13 residues. Germline V gene data show CDR1 as SGHTA and CDR2 as FQGNSA. The chain's CDR3 is CASSLGGAGEQYF.

This rearrangement joins TRBV29-1 to TRBJ2-3. CDR3 length: 15 residues. Germline V gives CDR1 SQVTM, CDR2 ANQGSEA. CDR3 amino acids: CSVGTLGYHEDTQYF.

The V and J genes are TRBV9 and TRBJ1-2; TCRdb picks TRBD1, but there is no DNA to check that call. The CDR3 is 15 amino acids. Germline CDR1 SGDLS, CDR2 YYNGEE. Here the CDR3 reads CASSALGQTNYGYTF.